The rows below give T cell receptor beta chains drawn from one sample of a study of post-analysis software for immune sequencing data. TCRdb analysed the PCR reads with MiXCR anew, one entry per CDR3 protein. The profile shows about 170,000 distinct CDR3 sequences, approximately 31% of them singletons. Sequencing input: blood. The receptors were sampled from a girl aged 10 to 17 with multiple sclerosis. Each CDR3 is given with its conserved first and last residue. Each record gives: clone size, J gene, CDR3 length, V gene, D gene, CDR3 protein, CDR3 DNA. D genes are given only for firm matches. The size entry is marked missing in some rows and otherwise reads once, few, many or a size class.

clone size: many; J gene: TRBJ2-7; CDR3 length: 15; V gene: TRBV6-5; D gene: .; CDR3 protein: CASSWRGREKDEQYF; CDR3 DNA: TGTGCCAGCAGTTGGCGGGGGCGGGAGAAGGACGAGCAGTACTTC
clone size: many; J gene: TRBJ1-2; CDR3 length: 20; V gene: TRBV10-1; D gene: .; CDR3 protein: CASSALGRSLNILTNYGYTF; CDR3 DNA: TGCGCCAGCAGTGCTCTAGGAAGGAGCCTAAATATTCTCACTAACTATGGCTACACCTTC
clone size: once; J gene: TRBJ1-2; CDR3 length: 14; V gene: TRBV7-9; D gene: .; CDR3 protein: CASSLASGLSDYTF; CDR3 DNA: TGTGCCAGCAGCTTAGCTTCAGGGTTGAGTGACTACACCTTC
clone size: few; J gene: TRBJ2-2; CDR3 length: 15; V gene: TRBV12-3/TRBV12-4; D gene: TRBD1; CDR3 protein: CASTIQGPNTGELFF; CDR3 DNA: TGTGCCAGCACCATACAGGGGCCGAACACCGGGGAGCTGTTTTTT
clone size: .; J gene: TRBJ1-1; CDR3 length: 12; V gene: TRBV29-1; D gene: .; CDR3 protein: CSVFEGCTEAFF; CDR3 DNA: TGCAGCGTCTTCGAGGGATGCACTGAAGCTTTCTTT
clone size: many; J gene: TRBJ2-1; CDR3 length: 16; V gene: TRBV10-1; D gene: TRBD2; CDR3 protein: CASTRGLAGEDNEQFF; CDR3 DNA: TGCGCCAGCACTCGAGGACTAGCGGGAGAGGACAATGAGCAGTTCTTC
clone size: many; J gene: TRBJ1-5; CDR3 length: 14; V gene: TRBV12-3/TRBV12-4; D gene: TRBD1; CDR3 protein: CASAGTGRNQPQHF; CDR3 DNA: TGTGCCTCCGCCGGGACAGGGAGAAATCAGCCCCAGCATTTT
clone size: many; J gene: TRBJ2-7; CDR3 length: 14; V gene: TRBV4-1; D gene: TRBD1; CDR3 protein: CASSQEQGSVEQYF; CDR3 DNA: TGCGCCAGCAGCCAAGAACAGGGGTCCGTCGAGCAGTACTTC
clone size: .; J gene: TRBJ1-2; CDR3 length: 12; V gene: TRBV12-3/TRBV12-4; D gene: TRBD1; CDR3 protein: CAGNPRGGGYTF; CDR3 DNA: TGTGCCGGCAACCCCAGGGGGGGTGGCTACACCTTC
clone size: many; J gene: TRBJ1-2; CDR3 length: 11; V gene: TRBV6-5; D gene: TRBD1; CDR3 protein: CASSEGAGYTF; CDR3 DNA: TGTGCCAGCAGCGAGGGGGCCGGCTACACCTTC
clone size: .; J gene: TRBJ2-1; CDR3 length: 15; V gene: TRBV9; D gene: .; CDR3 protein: CASSPRLDSYNEQFF; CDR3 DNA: TGTGCCAGCAGCCCCCGACTAGACTCCTACAATGAGCAGTTCTTC
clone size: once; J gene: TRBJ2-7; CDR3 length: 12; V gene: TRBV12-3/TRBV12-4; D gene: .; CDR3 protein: CTSSSDSYEQYF; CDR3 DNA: TGTACCAGCAGTTCGGATTCCTACGAGCAGTACTTC
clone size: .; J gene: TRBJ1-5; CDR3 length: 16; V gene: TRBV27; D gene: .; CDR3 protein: CATHSRVEGSNQPQHF; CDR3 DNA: TGTGCCACCCACTCCAGGGTTGAAGGAAGCAATCAGCCCCAGCATTTT
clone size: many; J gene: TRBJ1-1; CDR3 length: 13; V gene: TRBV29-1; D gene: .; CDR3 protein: CSSGRGPGDEAFF; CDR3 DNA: TGCAGCAGCGGTCGGGGTCCAGGGGATGAAGCTTTCTTT
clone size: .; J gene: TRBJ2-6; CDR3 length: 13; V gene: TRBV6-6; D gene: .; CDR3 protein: CASTLSGANVLTF; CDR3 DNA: TGTGCCAGCACCCTATCTGGGGCCAACGTCCTGACTTTC
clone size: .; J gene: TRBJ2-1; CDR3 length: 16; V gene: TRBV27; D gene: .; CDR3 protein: CASSLFPISSYNEQFF; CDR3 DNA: TGTGCCAGCAGTTTATTTCCTATTAGCTCCTACAATGAGCAGTTCTTC
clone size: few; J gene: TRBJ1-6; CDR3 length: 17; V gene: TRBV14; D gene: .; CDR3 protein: CASSQPVDTWNNSPLHF; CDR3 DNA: TGTGCCAGCAGCCAGCCCGTTGACACCTGGAATAATTCACCCCTCCACTTT
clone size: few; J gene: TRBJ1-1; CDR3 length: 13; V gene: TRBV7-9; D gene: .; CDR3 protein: CASSLIEGTEAFF; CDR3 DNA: TGTGCCAGCAGCCTGATCGAGGGCACTGAAGCTTTCTTT
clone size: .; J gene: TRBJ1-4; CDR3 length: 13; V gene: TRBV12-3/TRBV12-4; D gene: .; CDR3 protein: CASQADPSEKLFF; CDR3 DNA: TGTGCCAGCCAAGCAGATCCTAGTGAAAAACTGTTTTTT
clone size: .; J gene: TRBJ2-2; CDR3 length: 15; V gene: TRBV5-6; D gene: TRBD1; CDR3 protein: CASSRGDRAAGELFF; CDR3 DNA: TGTGCCAGCAGCCGCGGGGACAGGGCGGCCGGGGAGCTGTTTTTT
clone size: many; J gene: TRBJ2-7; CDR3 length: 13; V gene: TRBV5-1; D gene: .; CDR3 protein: CASSRELAPEQYF; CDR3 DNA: TGCGCCAGCAGCCGAGAACTAGCCCCCGAGCAGTACTTC
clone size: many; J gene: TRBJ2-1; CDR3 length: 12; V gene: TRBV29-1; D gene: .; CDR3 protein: CSVSGQPDEQFF; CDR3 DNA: TGCAGCGTTAGTGGACAGCCGGATGAGCAGTTCTTC